This record concerns one TCR beta chain sequence. Its matching antigen is unknown. This specimen comes from a study of beta chain features in type 1 diabetes. General study results and limits: Type 1 diabetes patients had TCRB CDR3s that were shorter (moderately but significantly so) in all four CD4+ subsets. Comparison showed that naive, central memory and Treg TCRB repertoires appeared more similar among patients than among healthy donors. Individuals with type 1 diabetes displayed fewer insertions and more deletions at VDJ junctions.

Sorted populations were all over 95% pure. The CDR3 has 13 residues. The V end was cut by 4 bases, the J end by 0 bases, with 4 bases between. Germline CDR1 SGDLS, CDR2 YYNGEE. Expressed TCRB transcripts were sequenced after all isolated RNA was converted to cDNA. Profiling relied on immunoSEQ multiplex PCR, and the TCRdb table lists in-frame clones only, not all of them. The sample consists of some 700,000 clones, around an eighth of them appearing once. The sequence derives from a man aged 18 to 35 with type 1 diabetes. The sequenced sample consisted of naive CD4+ T cells from blood. The chain combines TRBV9 with TRBJ2-2; D gene unclear. Here the CDR3 DNA reads TGTGCCAGCAGCCAAGCGAACACCGGGGAGCTGTTTTTT. Translation gives CASSQANTGELFF. Supplemented by reference TRBV9 and TRBJ2-2, the full variable domain reads DSGVTQTPKHLITATGQRVTLRCSPRSGDLSVYWYQQSLDQGLQFLIQYYNGEERAKGNILERFSAQQFPDLHSELNLSSLELGDSALYFCASSQANTGELFFGEGSRLTVL.